This TCR beta chain was sequenced for a study of shared clonotypes between healthy human individuals. Study-wide context: CD4 naive and CD4 memory each took three plates per donor, while CD8 naive took two and CD8 memory one.

The CDR3 is 15 residues long. V shed 3 bases, J shed 4 bases, and the junction held 8 bases outside the gene matches. CDR1 and CDR2 (germline): KGHSH, LQKENI. In the authors' workflow: Junction-only sequences without quality scores were provided by ImmunoSEQ, so filtering was different. Repertoires were generated with immunoSEQ multiplex PCR, while TCRdb's copy carries only in-frame clones and drops some. The V and J calls and clone size were taken over from that table, and D and trimming were inferred from the DNA. The sample has 2 million to 3 million clones, over 85% seen once. Study outcomes and limitations: What rarefaction showed was incomplete sorted-subset sequencing despite large depth.

Comments on this clone: The antigen remains undetermined.

The V call is TRBV18, the J call TRBJ2-7; 8 bases are shared with TRBD2. The specimen sequenced was naive CD4+ T cells from PBMCs. Subset reported: CD45RA+ positively selected. This TCR was sampled from a young man in good health. Some clones in this sample may be carry-over from other donors' samples. Here the CDR3 reads CASSPPGLGVYEQYF. Written as DNA, the CDR3 is TGTGCCAGCTCACCGCCGGGACTAGGGGTTTACGAGCAGTACTTC.